Here is one T cell receptor beta chain with its context. Sequenced by immunoSEQ multiplex PCR; TCRdb stores in-frame clones only, minus some. This table has roughly 86,000 clones, 80% to 95% appearing once. The sample originates from a study of OX40 agonist ivuxolimab in advanced cancers. The germline V and J ends were trimmed by 8 bases and 1 base, with 15 bases remaining between them. CDR3 size: 15 residues. Germline V gives CDR1 MDHEN, CDR2 SYDVKM. The sample was CD4+ or CD8+ T cells sorted from blood, taken in a trial of the OX40 agonist ivuxolimab. This TCR was recovered from an adult with an advanced solid tumor such as melanoma, head and neck, liver or kidney cancer. V usage is TRBV28 and J usage is TRBJ2-1; no firm D call. The CDR3 spells CASESVQKSYNEQFF. Here the CDR3 DNA reads TGTGCCAGCGAAAGTGTACAAAAATCCTACAATGAGCAGTTCTTC.